The clone carrying this TCR beta chain has just one count. Its cognate antigen is unknown. The CDR3 covers 13 residues. The V and J ends lost 2 bases and 8 bases respectively, with 15 bases between them. Germline values: CDR1 SQVTM, CDR2 ANQGSEA. The sample is drawn from a study of shared clonotypes between healthy human individuals. General study results and limits: Generally, estimated richness proved larger in naive subsets than it did in memory subsets.

It was into CD45RA+ naive and CD45RA-negative memory subsets that the CD4+ cells were split. TCRdb's table, derived via immunoSEQ multiplex PCR, lists solely in-frame clones and lacks some. Here the sample spans 2 million to 2.5 million clones, more than 85% being singletons. This chain connects TRBV29-1 to TRBJ1-2, with a weak D call TRBD1 (5 bases). The sequencing sample was made of naive CD4+ T cells from PBMCs. The subset: CD45RA+ positively selected. The TCR originated in a man between 18 and 29 years old in good health. Some clones in this sample may be carry-over from other donors' samples. CDR3 protein: CSVEFVGGGGYTF. In DNA form, the CDR3 reads TGCAGCGTTGAATTTGTTGGGGGTGGAGGCTACACCTTC.